A selection of T cell receptor beta chains follows, all from one sample in a study of cytomegalovirus exposure and HLA in healthy donors. The data were produced by immunoSEQ multiplex PCR, yet TCRdb's version contains in-frame clones alone and is incomplete. The repertoire consists of more than 95,000 clones, with 74% occurring once and the leading ten covering 4%. The sample was PBMCs. These receptors were obtained from a man in his forties or fifties in good health and CMV-seropositive. Each CDR3 is given with its conserved first and last residue.

15	TRBV5-5	TRBJ1-5	CASSWQGGEGQPQHF
16	TRBV11-2	TRBJ1-4	CASSPTRTVTNEKLFF
15	TRBV5-1	TRBJ1-1	CASSPLAGGDTEAFF
17	TRBV5-1	TRBJ2-2	CASSVRREFANTGELFF
14	TRBV27	TRBJ2-7	CASSLQGAGYEQYF
13	TRBV29-1	TRBJ2-3	CSVEEGGIDTQYF
14	TRBV27	TRBJ2-7	CASSHRDRPYEQYF
14	TRBV15	TRBJ2-7	CATSRGRGGYEQYF
12	TRBV19	TRBJ1-2	CASTVSNYGYTF
15	TRBV28	TRBJ1-2	CASSTQGAGNYGYTF
15	TRBV11-1	TRBJ2-1	CASSWRTSGNNEQFF
15	TRBV6-5	TRBJ2-1	CASSSAGGPLHEQFF
15	TRBV5-1	TRBJ2-3	CASSLASGQEDTQYF
15	TRBV5-1	TRBJ1-4	CASSSTGAPNEKLFF
13	TRBV19	TRBJ1-2	CASLRQGSYGYTF